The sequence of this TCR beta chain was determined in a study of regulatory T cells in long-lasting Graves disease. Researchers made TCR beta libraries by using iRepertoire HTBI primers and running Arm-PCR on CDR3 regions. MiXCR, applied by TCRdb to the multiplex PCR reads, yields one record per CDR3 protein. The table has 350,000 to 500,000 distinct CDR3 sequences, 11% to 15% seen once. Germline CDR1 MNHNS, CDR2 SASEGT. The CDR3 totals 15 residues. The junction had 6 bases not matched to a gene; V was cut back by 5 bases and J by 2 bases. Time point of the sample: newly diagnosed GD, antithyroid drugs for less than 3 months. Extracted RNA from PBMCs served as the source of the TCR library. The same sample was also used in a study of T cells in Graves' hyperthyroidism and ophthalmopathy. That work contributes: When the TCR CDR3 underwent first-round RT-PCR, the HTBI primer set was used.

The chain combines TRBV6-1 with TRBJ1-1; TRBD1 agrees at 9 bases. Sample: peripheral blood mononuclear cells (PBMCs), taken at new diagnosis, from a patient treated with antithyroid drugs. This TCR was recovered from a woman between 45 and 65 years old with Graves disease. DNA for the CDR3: TGTGCCAGCAGTCCTCTGGACAGGGGAAACACTGAAGCTTTCTTT. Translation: CASSPLDRGNTEAFF.